Presented here are 9 T cell receptor beta chains from one specimen sequenced in a study of T cell changes during pregnancy in multiple sclerosis. Only in-frame clones appear in the TCRdb table, and some are missing; sequencing was by immunoSEQ multiplex PCR. The sample shows about 52,000 clones, 85% to 95% of them seen only once. The sequencing here drew on CD4+ T cells from peripheral blood mononuclear cells, taken in the third trimester of pregnancy. The receptors were gathered from a female donor with multiple sclerosis, enrolled in a pregnancy study.

This sequence joins TRBV12-5 and TRBJ1-4, with TRBD1 matching over 8 bases. The CDR3 covers 16 residues. After removal of 5 bases from V and 1 base from J, the junction contained 6 bases not matched to a gene. Germline V gives CDR1 LGHNT, CDR2 FRNRAP. The CDR3 sequence is CASGPPGQGTNEKLFF. Written as DNA, the CDR3 is TGTGCTAGTGGTCCCCCCGGACAGGGAACTAATGAAAAACTGTTTTTT.

The chain joins TRBV11-2 to TRBJ2-7; D possibly corresponds to TRBD1 (6 bases). V was cut by 5 bases and J by 3 bases, with 8 bases left in between. The CDR3 spans 12 residues. The germline V gene encodes CDR1 SGHAT and CDR2 FQNNGV. The CDR3 coding sequence is TGTGCCAGCAGCCGGACAGTCTACGAGCAGTACTTC. Residues: CASSRTVYEQYF.

CDR3 sequence: CASSLRAGQGRQAFF. For the CDR3, the DNA is TGTGCCAGCAGCCTCCGAGCCGGACAGGGACGACAAGCTTTCTTT. J is TRBJ1-1 and V is TRBV4-2, with 8 positions matching TRBD1. The CDR3 length is 15 residues. CDR1 LGHNA and CDR2 YNFKEQ come from the germline V gene. Trimming cost V 4 bases and J 9 bases; bases outside gene matches: 13.

V and J are TRBV28 and TRBJ1-3; TRBD1 matches at 7 bases. The germline V gene encodes CDR1 MDHEN and CDR2 SYDVKM. J gave up 0 bases and V 4 bases, and 6 bases lay outside the gene matches. The CDR3 spans 16 residues. CDR3 sequence: CASSSGTEISGNTIYF. In DNA, the CDR3 is TGTGCCAGCAGTTCGGGGACAGAAATCTCTGGAAACACCATATATTTT.

V and J are TRBV5-6 and TRBJ2-5; D call uncertain. CDR1 SGHDT and CDR2 YYEEEE come from the germline V gene. The ends were cut back, 0 bases at V and 6 bases at J, with 9 bases in the middle. The CDR3 is made up of 13 amino acids. CDR3 coding DNA: TGTGCCAGCAGCTTGGAACTGCGTAAGACCCAGTACTTC. The encoded protein is CASSLELRKTQYF.

The chain combines TRBV2 with TRBJ2-3, with TRBD2 identical over 11 bases. The V segment lost 3 bases and the J segment 5 bases; nucleotides outside the gene matches: 10. This CDR3 spans 17 amino acids. Germline assignment: CDR1 SNHLY and CDR2 FYNNEI. CDR3 loop: CASSETLLAGGLDTQYF. As DNA, the CDR3 is TGTGCCAGCAGTGAGACCCTGCTAGCGGGGGGCTTAGATACGCAGTATTTT.

This clone was counted once. The chain recombines TRBV9 with TRBJ1-1; D is undetermined. V lost 0 bases, J lost 5 bases, and 8 bases lay in between. Per the germline V gene, CDR1 is SGDLS and CDR2 is YYNGEE. The CDR3 runs 13 residues. CDR3 nucleotide sequence: TGTGCCAGCAGCGTAGGGGCTTGGACTGAAGCTTTCTTT. Protein product: CASSVGAWTEAFF.

The chain employs TRBV7-2 and TRBJ2-1; D remains unclear. The V end was cut by 2 bases, the J end by 3 bases, with 11 bases between. Per germline, CDR1 SGHTA and CDR2 FQGNSA. CDR3 size: 15 residues. As DNA, the CDR3 is TGTGCCAGCAGCTTAACTACCCCGTTCTACAATGAGCAGTTCTTC. This sequence encodes CASSLTTPFYNEQFF.

The chain has TRBV9 and TRBJ2-6; TRBD2 matches 9 bases. Trimming took 0 bases from V and 1 from J; bases not matched to a gene: 8. Germline CDR1 and CDR2: SGDLS and YYNGEE. The CDR3 extends over 19 amino acids. The DNA of the CDR3 is TGTGCCAGCAGCGTAGGTGGCGGGGGGGCGTTTTCTGGGGCCAACGTCCTGACTTTC. Translating gives CASSVGGGGAFSGANVLTF.